This TCR beta chain derives from a study of response to subunit inactivated influenza vaccine. With V trimmed by 7 bases and J by 3 bases, 11 bases remained unmatched. The CDR3 has 15 residues. Germline assignment: CDR1 MDHEN and CDR2 SYDVKM. One entry per CDR3 protein results from TCRdb running MiXCR on the RT-PCR reads. Among roughly 500,000 distinct CDR3 sequences listed, 15% to 20% were seen once. A remark on this clonotype: The antigen is undetermined.

Overall study findings and caveats: The authors suggested that few new T cells are recruited per seasonal influenza vaccination.

The sequencing used CD4+ T cells sorted from PBMCs, collected less than 30 months after vaccination. This TCR derives from a man between 50 and 75 years old who received an inactivated influenza vaccine. The chain links TRBV28 to TRBJ1-2; TRBD1 matches at 7 bases. CDR3 DNA: TGTGCCAGCAACCAGGGGGGCGCGTTAGACTATGGCTACACCTTC. Protein product: CASNQGGALDYGYTF.